These 32 T cell receptor beta chains were sequenced from one sample in a study of T cells in localized non-small cell lung cancer. Here immunoSEQ multiplex PCR was the method, and the copy in TCRdb shows in-frame clones only, minus some. This table holds some 3,300 clones, roughly a third found once. The specimen comprised lung tumor tissue, sampled before any cancer treatment. These TCRs come from a female donor older than 55 with stage I lung adenocarcinoma.

Only a few counts were recorded for this clone. V and J are TRBV14 and TRBJ2-7, with D tentatively TRBD2 (6 bases). V dropped 1 base and J dropped 3 bases, with 13 bases sitting between them. The germline CDR1 and CDR2 sequences are SGHDN and FVKESK. This CDR3 comprises 15 residues. The CDR3 DNA is TGTGCCAGCAGCCAAGGGGAGGAACCCTACTACGAGCAGTACTTC. Translated: CASSQGEEPYYEQYF. The entire variable domain, with the rest obtained from reference TRBV14 and TRBJ2-7, is as follows: EAGVTQFPSHSVIEKGQTVTLRCDPISGHDNLYWYRRVMGKEIKFLLHFVKESKQDESGMPNNRFLAERTGGTYSTLKVQPAELEDSGVYFCASSQGEEPYYEQYFGPGTRLTVT.

V is TRBV11-3 and J is TRBJ2-3; D possibly matches TRBD1 or TRBD2 (5 bases each). The germline CDR1 and CDR2 sequences are SGHNT and YENEEA. This CDR3 has 15 amino acids. Trimming stripped 7 bases from V and 3 bases from J, with 17 bases between. The CDR3 region is CASISQGEGTDTQYF. The CDR3 region has the DNA TGTGCCAGCATCTCCCAGGGCGAGGGGACAGATACGCAGTATTTT.

In this sample, this clone is medium-sized. This chain uses TRBV6-8 with TRBJ1-1, with D uncertain. The CDR3 is 12 amino acids. Trimming pared 2 bases from V and 9 bases from J, leaving 10 bases between. Germline CDR1 reads MNHGY; CDR2 reads SAAAGT. The DNA of the CDR3 is TGTGCCAGCAGTTACGTCTCTACCAAAGCTTTCTTT. This translates into CASSYVSTKAFF.

This clone was observed a few times. The chain employs TRBV18 and TRBJ2-5; the D gene is possibly TRBD2 (5 bases). Looked up from germline, CDR1 is KGHSH and CDR2 is LQKENI. The CDR3 runs 14 residues. V lost 3 bases to trimming and J lost 1 base, with 9 bases between them. The CDR3 DNA is TGTGCCAGCTCACCGAGAGGGTCCCAAGAGACCCAGTACTTC. It yields the protein CASSPRGSQETQYF.

The DNA of the CDR3 is TGTGCCAGCAGCCCTGGACAGGGGGCACATCAGCCCCAGCATTTT. This codes for CASSPGQGAHQPQHF. The V gene is TRBV2, the J gene TRBJ1-5, with 11 bases that match TRBD1. Germline lookup yields CDR1 SNHLY and CDR2 FYNNEI. The CDR3 is made up of 15 amino acids. V lost 6 bases and J lost 5; bases outside the gene matches: 6.

In this sample, this clone turned up a few times. The J gene is TRBJ2-1, the V gene TRBV6-8; D is unclear. This CDR3 spans 13 amino acids. V gave up 2 bases and J gave up 2 bases, with 4 bases separating them. CDR1 is MNHGY, CDR2 SAAAGT, per germline. CDR3 DNA: TGTGCCAGCAGTTACAGGACCTACAATGAGCAGTTCTTC. It is translated as CASSYRTYNEQFF.

This clone was observed a few times. The CDR3 DNA sequence: TGTGCCAGCAGCTTATGGCCAGGTCCAGGAAACACCATATATTTT. Encoded protein: CASSLWPGPGNTIYF. V is TRBV11-3 and J is TRBJ1-3; D ambiguous. V lost 2 bases, J lost 4 bases, and 12 bases lay in between. Germline V gene data show CDR1 as SGHNT and CDR2 as YENEEA. The CDR3 contains 15 residues.

This clone was counted a few times. CDR3 residues: CASSRQFSGGPNNYGYTF. The CDR3 DNA reads as TGTGCCAGCAGCCGCCAATTTTCAGGGGGTCCGAATAACTATGGCTACACCTTC. The rearrangement joins TRBV9 to TRBJ1-2; 7 bases match TRBD1. J gave up 1 base and V 4 bases, and 16 bases lay outside the gene matches. The CDR3 consists of 18 residues. Germline V CDR1 and CDR2: SGDLS, YYNGEE.

This rearrangement joins TRBV28 to TRBJ1-4; a possible D gene is TRBD1 (6 bases). Trimming took 4 bases from V and 10 from J, leaving 10 bases between them. CDR1 is MDHEN, CDR2 SYDVKM, per germline. The CDR3 has 12 residues. The CDR3 DNA follows: TGTGCCAGCAGTTGGATGACAGGAAAACTGTTTTTT. As protein: CASSWMTGKLFF.

This clone has only a few counts. The rearrangement links TRBV11-3 to TRBJ2-2, with D perhaps matching TRBD1 (5 bases). Germline V CDR1 and CDR2: SGHNT, YENEEA. The CDR3 covers 15 residues. V lost 5 bases, J lost 4 bases, and 14 bases lay in between. The CDR3 spells CASSNQGLITGELFF. CDR3 bases: TGTGCCAGCAGCAACCAGGGTCTTATCACCGGGGAGCTGTTTTTT.

The rearrangement joins TRBV19 to TRBJ1-2; the match to TRBD1 covers 9 bases. The CDR3 sequence is 16 residues long. Germline V gene data show CDR1 as LNHDA and CDR2 as SQIVND (reference sequence). The ends lost 1 base at V and 4 bases at J; junction bases unmatched: 7. The CDR3: CASSIGTGASSYGYTF. The CDR3 DNA sequence: TGTGCCAGTAGTATAGGGACAGGGGCTTCTTCCTATGGCTACACCTTC. The whole variable domain, filled in from reference TRBV19 and TRBJ1-2, reads DGGITQSPKYLFRKEGQNVTLSCEQNLNHDAMYWYRQDPGQGLRLIYYSQIVNDFQKGDIAEGYSVSREKKESFPLTVTSAQKNPTAFYLCASSIGTGASSYGYTFGSGTRLTVV.

This sequence joins TRBV30 and TRBJ2-3; the match to TRBD2 covers 10 bases. This CDR3 spans 16 amino acids. J was trimmed by 2 bases and V by 2 bases; bases with no gene match: 7. Germline V gene sequence: CDR1 GTSNPN, CDR2 SVGIG (reference sequence). CDR3 nucleotides: TGTGCCTGGAGTCTGGCTAGCGGGGGACCCACAGATACGCAGTATTTT. Protein: CAWSLASGGPTDTQYF.

V gene TRBV6-8 combines with J gene TRBJ2-3; D not resolved. Between the trimmed V and J ends, which lost 5 bases and 0 bases, there was a span of 9 bases. The germline V gene has CDR1 MNHGY and CDR2 SAAAGT. The CDR3 is 14 amino acids. CDR3 nucleotides: TGTGCCAGCAGTGCGACCCTAAGCACAGATACGCAGTATTTT. Encoded protein: CASSATLSTDTQYF.

This clone came up a few times. V is TRBV29-1 and J is TRBJ2-3; D gene uncertain. V lost 6 bases and J lost 6, with 13 bases in between. The CDR3 length is 12 residues. Germline V gene sequence: CDR1 SQVTM, CDR2 ANQGSEA. The CDR3 sequence is CSVHGTTDTQYF. The CDR3 region has the DNA TGCAGCGTGCACGGCACCACGGATACGCAGTATTTT.

The rearrangement links TRBV10-3 to TRBJ2-5; the D gene is possibly TRBD1 (5 bases). V was trimmed by 0 bases and J by 4 bases, leaving 9 bases between them. Germline CDR1 reads ENHRY; CDR2 reads SYGVKD. The CDR3 has 14 residues. The CDR3 sequence is CAISESTQGETQYF. The CDR3, as DNA: TGTGCCATCAGTGAGTCGACTCAGGGAGAGACCCAGTACTTC.

The chain has TRBV6-8 and TRBJ2-3; 8 positions agree with TRBD2. The junction had 2 bases not matched to a gene; V was cut back by 2 bases and J by 1 base. CDR1 is MNHGY and CDR2 is SAAAGT in the germline V gene. CDR3 length: 15 amino acids. Written as DNA, the CDR3 is TGTGCCAGCAGTTACCAGCGGGGGCGCACAGATACGCAGTATTTT. Its protein is CASSYQRGRTDTQYF.

The rearrangement links TRBV6-8 to TRBJ1-2; D is undetermined. The CDR3 runs 18 residues. V dropped 5 bases and J dropped 4 bases, with 26 bases sitting between them. CDR1 is MNHGY, CDR2 SAAAGT, per germline. This CDR3 reads CASSGRTTSFSRVYGYTF. CDR3 DNA: TGTGCCAGCAGTGGGCGAACCACTTCTTTCAGCAGAGTCTATGGCTACACCTTC.

This clone has only a few counts. CDR3 amino acids: CASSALQEQETQYF. The CDR3 nucleotides are TGTGCCAGCAGCGCCCTTCAGGAACAAGAGACCCAGTACTTC. The chain recombines TRBV11-3 with TRBJ2-5; D ambiguous. Germline-derived CDR1 and CDR2 are SGHNT and YENEEA. The CDR3 is 14 residues long. V lost 5 bases to trimming and J lost 2 bases, with 12 bases between them.

The rearrangement joins TRBV6-8 to TRBJ2-3, with 10 bases lining up with TRBD1. The CDR3 covers 15 residues. Germline lookup yields CDR1 MNHGY and CDR2 SAAAGT. V was pared by 5 bases and J by 4 bases, with 6 bases of the junction left unmatched. CDR3 in DNA: TGTGCCAGCAGTCTCGACAGGGGGCCCGCAGATACGCAGTATTTT. It yields the protein CASSLDRGPADTQYF.

CDR3 sequence: CAISQDRSSGELFF. The CDR3 coding sequence is TGTGCCATCAGCCAGGACAGGAGCTCCGGGGAGCTGTTTTTT. This chain links TRBV6-8 with TRBJ2-2, with 7 nucleotides matching TRBD1. CDR1 and CDR2 (germline): MNHGY, SAAAGT. The V segment lost 10 bases and the J segment 6 bases; nucleotides outside the gene matches: 11. This CDR3 contains 14 residues.

In its sample, this clone is large. V usage is TRBV9 and J usage is TRBJ1-5, with D unresolved. CDR3 size: 13 residues. Germline CDR1 is SGDLS and CDR2 is YYNGEE. V dropped 5 bases and J dropped 2 bases, with 8 bases sitting between them. The CDR3 here is CASSPGGNQPQHF. The CDR3 nucleotides are TGTGCCAGCAGTCCCGGGGGCAATCAGCCCCAGCATTTT. Using reference TRBV9 and TRBJ1-5 for the parts outside the CDR3, the full variable domain is DSGVTQTPKHLITATGQRVTLRCSPRSGDLSVYWYQQSLDQGLQFLIQYYNGEERAKGNILERFSAQQFPDLHSELNLSSLELGDSALYFCASSPGGNQPQHFGDGTRLSIL.

This chain links TRBV11-3 with TRBJ2-7, with 8 bases lining up with TRBD2. Germline CDR1 reads SGHNT; CDR2 reads YENEEA. After removal of 1 base from V and 0 bases from J, the junction contained 2 bases not matched to a gene. The CDR3 totals 15 residues. The CDR3 region is CASSLGGGSSYEQYF. For the CDR3, the DNA is TGTGCCAGCAGCTTAGGCGGGGGGAGCTCCTACGAGCAGTACTTC. The complete variable domain, with remaining parts taken from reference TRBV11-3 and TRBJ2-7, reads EAGVVQSPRYKIIEKKQPVAFWCNPISGHNTLYWYLQNLGQGPELLIRYENEEAVDDSQLPKDRFSAERLKGVDSTLKIQPAELGDSAVYLCASSLGGGSSYEQYFGPGTRLTVT.

J is TRBJ1-1 and V is TRBV9; 7 bases map to TRBD1. Germline V gene sequence: CDR1 SGDLS, CDR2 YYNGEE. This CDR3 comprises 12 residues. After removal of 8 bases from V and 5 bases from J, the junction contained 6 bases not matched to a gene. CDR3 residues: CARGGSRTEAFF. Written as DNA, the CDR3 is TGTGCCAGAGGGGGCTCGAGAACTGAAGCTTTCTTT.

The genes are TRBV6-8 and TRBJ1-1; D call uncertain. The V gene's germline CDR1 is MNHGY and CDR2 SAAAGT. This CDR3 contains 15 residues. With 0 bases removed from V and 0 bases from J, the gap between germline ends came to 8 bases. CDR3 sequence: CASSYSRTLNTEAFF. CDR3 nucleotides: TGTGCCAGCAGTTACTCGAGGACGTTGAACACTGAAGCTTTCTTT.

The rearrangement uses TRBV11-3 and TRBJ1-1; D is possibly TRBD1 (5 bases). The CDR3 has 15 amino acids. Germline CDR1 reads SGHNT; CDR2 reads YENEEA. Trimming pared 1 base from V and 6 bases from J, leaving 15 bases between. CDR3 coding DNA: TGTGCCAGCAGCTTAGGCCCAGGGCGGGAGGCTGAAGCTTTCTTT. Its translation: CASSLGPGREAEAFF.

This sequence joins TRBV29-1 and TRBJ2-2, with TRBD1 matching over 8 bases. This CDR3 has 14 amino acids. Germline-derived CDR1 and CDR2 are SQVTM and ANQGSEA. The ends lost 8 bases at V and 1 base at J; junction bases unmatched: 6. CDR3 amino acids: CSTTGAKNTGELFF. CDR3 DNA sequence: TGCAGCACGACAGGGGCCAAGAACACCGGGGAGCTGTTTTTT.

This clone occurred a few times. V usage is TRBV6-7 and J usage is TRBJ1-1; D is unclear. TRBV6-7 has ORF status, its function being uncertain. CDR3 length equals 11 residues. Trimming took 5 bases from V and 3 from J, leaving 4 bases between them. The CDR3 region is CASSRDTEAFF. The CDR3 DNA reads TGTGCCAGCAGTCGGGACACTGAAGCTTTCTTT.

The chain employs TRBV9 and TRBJ2-4; D call uncertain. The CDR3 runs to 12 residues. Germline loops: CDR1 SGDLS, CDR2 YYNGEE. Between the trimmed V and J ends, which lost 6 bases and 8 bases, there was a span of 12 bases. As DNA, the CDR3 is TGTGCCAGCACCGAGAGAGGTTACATTCAGTACTTC. Encoded protein: CASTERGYIQYF. The complete variable domain, with remaining parts taken from reference TRBV9 and TRBJ2-4, reads DSGVTQTPKHLITATGQRVTLRCSPRSGDLSVYWYQQSLDQGLQFLIQYYNGEERAKGNILERFSAQQFPDLHSELNLSSLELGDSALYFCASTERGYIQYFGAGTRLSVL.

The sample holds a few counts of this clone. The rearrangement joins TRBV9 to TRBJ1-5; no clear D. CDR1 and CDR2 from the germline V gene are SGDLS and YYNGEE. This CDR3 region has 15 residues. V was shortened by 5 bases and J by 3 bases, with 15 bases between the two germline ends. This CDR3 reads CASSEGQGFNQPQHF. The CDR3 DNA is TGTGCCAGCAGTGAGGGCCAAGGGTTCAATCAGCCCCAGCATTTT.

The genes are TRBV10-2 and TRBJ2-3, with 8 positions matching TRBD1. The CDR3 loop spans 14 amino acids. Per germline, CDR1 WSHSY and CDR2 SAAADI. J was trimmed by 6 bases and V by 6 bases; bases with no gene match: 8. CDR3 DNA sequence: TGCGCCAGCAGGCCAGGGGGCGGAATGGATACGCAGTATTTT. Translating it yields CASRPGGGMDTQYF.

The chain recombines TRBV5-1 with TRBJ1-2; no firm D call. V was trimmed by 0 bases and J by 5 bases, leaving 11 bases between them. The length of the CDR3 is 14 residues. CDR1 and CDR2 (germline): SGHRS, YFSETQ. The CDR3 loop is CASSLDAGEYGYTF. Written as DNA, the CDR3 is TGCGCCAGCAGCTTGGATGCAGGCGAGTATGGCTACACCTTC.

This CDR3 is CASSQGPRPYTF. CDR3 nucleotide sequence: TGCGCCAGCAGCCAGGGACCCCGACCCTACACCTTC. The chain carries TRBV1 and TRBJ1-2. TRBV1 is a pseudogene. There are 12 residues in the CDR3.